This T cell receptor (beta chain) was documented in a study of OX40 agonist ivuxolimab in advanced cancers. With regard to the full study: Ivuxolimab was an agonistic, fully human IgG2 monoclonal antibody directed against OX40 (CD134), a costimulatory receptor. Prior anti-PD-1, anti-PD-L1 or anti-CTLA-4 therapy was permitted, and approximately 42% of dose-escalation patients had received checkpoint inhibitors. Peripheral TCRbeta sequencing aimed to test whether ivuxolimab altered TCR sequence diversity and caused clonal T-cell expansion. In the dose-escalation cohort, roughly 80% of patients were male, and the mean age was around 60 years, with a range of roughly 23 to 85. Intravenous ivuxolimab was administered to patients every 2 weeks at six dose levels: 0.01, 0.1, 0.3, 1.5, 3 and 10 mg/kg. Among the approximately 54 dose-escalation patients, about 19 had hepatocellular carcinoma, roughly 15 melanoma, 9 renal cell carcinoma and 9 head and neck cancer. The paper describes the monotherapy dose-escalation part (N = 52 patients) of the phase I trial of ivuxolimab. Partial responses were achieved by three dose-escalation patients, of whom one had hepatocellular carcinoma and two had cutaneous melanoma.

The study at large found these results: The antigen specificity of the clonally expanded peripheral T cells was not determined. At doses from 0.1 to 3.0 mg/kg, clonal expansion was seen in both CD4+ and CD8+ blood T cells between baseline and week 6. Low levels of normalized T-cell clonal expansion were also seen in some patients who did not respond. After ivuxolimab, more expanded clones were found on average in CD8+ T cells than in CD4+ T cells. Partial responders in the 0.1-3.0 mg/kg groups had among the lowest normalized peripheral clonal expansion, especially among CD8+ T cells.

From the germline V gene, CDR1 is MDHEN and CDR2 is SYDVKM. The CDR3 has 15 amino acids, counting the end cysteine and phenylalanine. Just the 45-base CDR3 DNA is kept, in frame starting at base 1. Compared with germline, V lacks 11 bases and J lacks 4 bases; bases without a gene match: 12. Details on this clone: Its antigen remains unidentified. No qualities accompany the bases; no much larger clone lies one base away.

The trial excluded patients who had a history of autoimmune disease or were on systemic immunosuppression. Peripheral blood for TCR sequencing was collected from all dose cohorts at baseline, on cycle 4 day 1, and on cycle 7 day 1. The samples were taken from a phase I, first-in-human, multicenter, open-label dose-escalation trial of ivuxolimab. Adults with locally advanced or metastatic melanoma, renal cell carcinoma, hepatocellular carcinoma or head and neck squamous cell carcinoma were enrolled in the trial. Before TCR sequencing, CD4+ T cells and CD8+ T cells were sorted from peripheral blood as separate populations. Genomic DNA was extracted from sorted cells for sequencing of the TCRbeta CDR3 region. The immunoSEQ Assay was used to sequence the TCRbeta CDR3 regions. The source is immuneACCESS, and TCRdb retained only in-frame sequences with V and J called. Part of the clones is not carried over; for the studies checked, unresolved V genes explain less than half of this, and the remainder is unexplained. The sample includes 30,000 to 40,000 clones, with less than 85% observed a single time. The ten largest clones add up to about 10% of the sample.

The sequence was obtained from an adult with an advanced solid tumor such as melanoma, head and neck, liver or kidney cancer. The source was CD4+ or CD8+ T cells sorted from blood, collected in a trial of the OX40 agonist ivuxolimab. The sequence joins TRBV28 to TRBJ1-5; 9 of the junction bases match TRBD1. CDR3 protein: CACRGDRVSNQPQHF. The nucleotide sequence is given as TGTGCCTGCCGAGGGGACAGGGTTTCAAATCAGCCCCAGCATTTT.